This is a list of T cell receptor beta chains from one sample in a study of CD8 T cells in Susac syndrome. TCRdb redid the calling of the immunoSEQ multiplex PCR reads with MiXCR, one entry per CDR3 protein. Altogether some 75,000 distinct CDR3 sequences are present, approximately 93% being singletons, with the ten largest covering 0.4% to 0.55%. Sequenced sample: CD8+ T cells from PBMCs. The receptors were gathered from a human donor with Susac syndrome. Each CDR3 is given with its conserved first and last residue. Fields, in order: V gene, J gene, D gene, clone size, CDR3 DNA, CDR3 protein. The D gene is left open where the match is weak. Only some rows state a clone size, as once, few, many or a class for expanded clones.

>TRBV7-2|TRBJ2-3|-|-
TGTGCCAGCAGCTTAGTGGCAGGGGCGCGTTCAGATACGCAGTATTTT
CASSLVAGARSDTQYF
>TRBV20-1|TRBJ1-2|-|-
TGCAGTGCTAGAGGGGCAGGGGAGGATGGCTACACCTTC
CSARGAGEDGYTF
>TRBV3-1|TRBJ2-7|TRBD2|-
TGTGCCAGCAGCCACGGGACTAGCGGGGGGGCCTTTTCAGAGCAGTACTTC
CASSHGTSGGAFSEQYF
>TRBV29-1|TRBJ1-4|-|-
TGCAGCGTCGCAGCAGCAACTAATGAAAAACTGTTTTTT
CSVAAATNEKLFF
>TRBV12-3/TRBV12-4|TRBJ1-1|-|-
TGTGCCAGCAGTTTAGACGGGTTAACTGAAGCTTTCTTT
CASSLDGLTEAFF
>TRBV7-2|TRBJ1-2|-|-
TGTGCCAGCAGCCACAGTTCTAACTATGGCTACACCTTC
CASSHSSNYGYTF
>TRBV19|TRBJ1-4|TRBD1|-
TGTGCCAGTAGGTCGTATTTCACAGGGGAGATTCGAACTAATGAAAAACTGTTTTTT
CASRSYFTGEIRTNEKLFF
>TRBV2|TRBJ2-5|-|-
TGTGCCAGCAGTGAAGGGACCGGGAGAGGAGAGACCCAGTACTTC
CASSEGTGRGETQYF
>TRBV18|TRBJ1-2|-|-
TGTGCCAGCTCATCTGACAATACCCTGCGGGCCTATGGCTACACCTTC
CASSSDNTLRAYGYTF
>TRBV20-1|TRBJ1-2|TRBD1|-
TGCAGTGCCCCCTGGGAGGGGGCCCCTGATGGCTACACCTTC
CSAPWEGAPDGYTF
>TRBV12-3/TRBV12-4|TRBJ1-4|-|-
TGTGCCAGCAGCCCCACACTAACTAATGAAAAACTGTTTTTT
CASSPTLTNEKLFF
>TRBV6-1|TRBJ2-7|TRBD2|-
TGTGCCAGCGGGGGAGGGGCGAACTTC
CASGGGANF
>TRBV3-1|TRBJ2-1|TRBD2|-
TGTGCCAGCAGCCAATTGTTAGTGGGAGCGGGAGGGCCCTCCTACAATGAGCAGTTCTTC
CASSQLLVGAGGPSYNEQFF
>TRBV4-3|TRBJ2-1|TRBD2|-
TGCGCCAGCAGCCAAGATGGCGCTAGCGGAAACAATGAGCAGTTCTTC
CASSQDGASGNNEQFF
>TRBV20-1|TRBJ2-4|TRBD2|-
TGCAGTGCCGCCCCCCTTTTAGCGGGGGGGCTGGTCTTTCAGTACTTC
CSAAPLLAGGLVFQYF
>TRBV20-1|TRBJ2-1|TRBD2|-
TGCAGTGCTAATCCCCTAGCGGGAGGGCCGAATGAGCAGTTCTTC
CSANPLAGGPNEQFF
>TRBV20-1|TRBJ1-4|-|-
TGCAGTGCTCCTCCGGGAGGCGCTAATGAAAAACTGTTTTTT
CSAPPGGANEKLFF
>TRBV20-1|TRBJ1-2|-|-
TGCAGTCGGGGAAGGGTCTTATATGGCTACACCTTC
CSRGRVLYGYTF
>TRBV20-1|TRBJ1-5|-|-
TGCAGTGCTAGAGATGGGCAGACCCCGTATCAGCCCCAGCATTTT
CSARDGQTPYQPQHF
>TRBV12-3/TRBV12-4|TRBJ1-1|-|-
TGTGCCAGCAGTTTAATGGGTCCCGGAGAAGCTTTCTTT
CASSLMGPGEAFF
>TRBV25-1|TRBJ1-2|-|-
TGTGCCAGCAGTGAATCGAGAGGCCACTATGGCTACACCTTC
CASSESRGHYGYTF
>TRBV7-9|TRBJ2-3|TRBD2|-
TGTGCCAGCAGCCCCCGACTAGCGGGAGGGTCGGGCACAGATACGCAGTATTTT
CASSPRLAGGSGTDTQYF
>TRBV29-1|TRBJ1-1|-|-
TGCAGCGTGGGGGATGAAGGGACTGAAGCTTTCTTT
CSVGDEGTEAFF
>TRBV20-1|TRBJ1-5|-|-
TGCAGTGCTAGTGTAATCGACGGACCTAGCAATCAGCCCCAGCATTTT
CSASVIDGPSNQPQHF
>TRBV27|TRBJ1-1|-|-
TGTGCCAGCAGTTTACAAAGGATGAACACTGAAGCTTTCTTT
CASSLQRMNTEAFF
>TRBV4-1|TRBJ2-7|-|-
TGCGCCAGCAGCCAAGTCCCGGGGGACGCCTACGAGCAGTACTTC
CASSQVPGDAYEQYF
>TRBV20-1|TRBJ1-6|-|-
TGCAGTGCTAGAGATCTCCAGACGAGCTCCTATAATTCACCCCTCCACTTT
CSARDLQTSSYNSPLHF
>TRBV7-3|TRBJ1-6|-|-
TGTGCCAGCAGCTCAAGCTCCTATAATTCACCCCTCCACTTT
CASSSSSYNSPLHF
>TRBV3-1|TRBJ2-7|-|-
TGTGCCAGCAGCCAAAAGGGATTGCTGATCTACGAGCAGTACTTC
CASSQKGLLIYEQYF
>TRBV15|TRBJ2-1|-|once
TGTGCCACCAGCAGAGATAGTACGGGTCTTCCTCACTACAATGAGCAGTTCTTC
CATSRDSTGLPHYNEQFF
>TRBV27|TRBJ2-3|TRBD1|-
TGTGCCAGCAGAACCGGGACAGGGCCGGATACGCAGTATTTT
CASRTGTGPDTQYF
>TRBV7-9|TRBJ2-1|-|-
TGTGCCAGCAGCTTAGCGGTGGGGCATAATGAGCAGTTCTTC
CASSLAVGHNEQFF
>TRBV27|TRBJ1-1|TRBD1|-
TGTGCCAGCAGTTCGGGGAGTCTGACAGGGACTTTCTTT
CASSSGSLTGTFF
>TRBV10-3|TRBJ2-1|-|once
TGTGCCATCAGTCTGCGACAGGGGAGGGATGAGCAGTTCTTC
CAISLRQGRDEQFF
>TRBV7-2|TRBJ1-5|TRBD1|-
TGTGCCAGCAGCTTATGGGACAGCCCTAATCAGCCCCAGCATTTT
CASSLWDSPNQPQHF
>TRBV3-1|TRBJ2-7|-|-
TGTGCCAGCAGTAGGGACATCTACGAGCAGTACTTC
CASSRDIYEQYF
>TRBV12-3/TRBV12-4|TRBJ1-2|-|-
TGTGCCAGTAGTAAAGGACAGCCCTATGGCTACACCTTC
CASSKGQPYGYTF
>TRBV6-5|TRBJ1-1|-|-
TGTGCCAGCAGCCCGAGCGTGGCGCTGAACACTGAAGCTTTCTTT
CASSPSVALNTEAFF
>TRBV14|TRBJ2-5|TRBD2|-
TGTGCCAGCAGCCACGGGAGACGAGCGGGAGGGCGAGAGACCCAGTACTTC
CASSHGRRAGGRETQYF
>TRBV20-1|TRBJ1-6|-|-
TGCAGTGCTAGAGATTCGGGGCCCAGCTCCTATAATTCACCCCTCCACTTT
CSARDSGPSSYNSPLHF
>TRBV10-3|TRBJ2-6|-|-
TGTGCCATCAGTGATAGTGCGGACTCTGGGGCCAACGTCCTGACTTTC
CAISDSADSGANVLTF
>TRBV28|TRBJ1-1|-|-
TGTGCCAGCAGTTTATTAACCCTGAACACTGAAGCTTTCTTT
CASSLLTLNTEAFF
>TRBV20-1|TRBJ2-4|TRBD1|-
TGCAGTGCTAGAGATCTTGGGACAGGGCAAGCCAAAAACATTCAGTACTTC
CSARDLGTGQAKNIQYF
>TRBV29-1|TRBJ1-2|-|-
TGCAGCGTTGAACGGCCCCCCGGGGACCAAAACTATGGCTACACCTTC
CSVERPPGDQNYGYTF
>TRBV6-6|TRBJ2-3|-|-
TGTGCCAGCAGTTCCCTGTCGATCCCCAGGCAGTATTTT
CASSSLSIPRQYF
>TRBV3-1|TRBJ1-1|-|-
TGTGCCAGCAGCCAAGATCACCGCCGGACTCTGAACACTGAAGCTTTCTTT
CASSQDHRRTLNTEAFF
>TRBV9|TRBJ2-7|TRBD1|-
TGTGCCAGCAGCGCCCGGCCGGAGACAGGGATGACCTACGAGCAGTACTTC
CASSARPETGMTYEQYF
>TRBV5-1|TRBJ1-2|TRBD1|-
TGCGCCAGCAGCTTGGCCTCGACAGGGGATGGCTACACCTTC
CASSLASTGDGYTF
>TRBV5-4|TRBJ1-1|-|-
TGTGCCAGCAGGGGGAAGGACAGCCTCGACACTGAAGCTTTCTTT
CASRGKDSLDTEAFF
>TRBV20-1|TRBJ1-3|TRBD1|-
TGCAGTGCTACGAAAACAGGGGATGGAAACACCATATATTTT
CSATKTGDGNTIYF
>TRBV20-1|TRBJ1-3|-|-
TGCAGTGCTAGAGATCCGGGCCTGTATTCTGGAAACACCATATATTTT
CSARDPGLYSGNTIYF
>TRBV19|TRBJ2-1|-|-
TGTGCCAGTAGTATTGACCGGAGCTCCTACAATGAGCAGTTCTTC
CASSIDRSSYNEQFF
>TRBV21-1|TRBJ1-5|-|-
TGTGCCAACCTTGGGGGGCCCCAGCATTTT
CANLGGPQHF
>TRBV19|TRBJ2-1|-|-
TGTGCCAGTAGTCTGAGATCGTACAATGAGCAGTTCTTC
CASSLRSYNEQFF
>TRBV27|TRBJ1-6|-|-
TGTGCCAGCAGTTCGGGGGACGGAACCTATAATTCACCCCTCCACTTT
CASSSGDGTYNSPLHF
>TRBV30|TRBJ2-1|TRBD2|-
TGTGCCTGGACCACTAGCGGGGCGGGCAATGAGCAGTTCTTC
CAWTTSGAGNEQFF
>TRBV4-2|TRBJ1-3|-|-
TGTGCCAGCAGCCAAGAAGCCCCAGGGGATAGAAACACCATATATTTT
CASSQEAPGDRNTIYF
>TRBV4-1|TRBJ2-7|-|-
TGCGCCAGCAGCGTTTTACCCGGCATAGCCGGCGAGCAGTACTTC
CASSVLPGIAGEQYF
>TRBV27|TRBJ2-7|-|-
TGTGCCAGCAGCCCAGGGGAGTGGGGCGAGCAGTACTTC
CASSPGEWGEQYF